Shown below are 2 T cell receptor beta chains from a single sample sequenced in a study of blood T cell repertoires in COVID-19. TCRdb keeps only in-frame clones here, not all; method: immunoSEQ multiplex PCR. The sample contains about 140,000 clones, roughly 86% of which appear only once. Source material: peripheral blood. These receptors were taken from a woman aged 55-69 years with acute or convalescent COVID-19.

The chain uses TRBV30 and TRBJ1-2; a possible D gene is TRBD1 (5 bases). Germline V lookup: CDR1 GTSNPN, CDR2 SVGIG (reference sequence). The CDR3 is made up of 15 amino acids. V lost 2 bases to trimming and J lost 0 bases, with 13 bases between them. The CDR3: CAWSRTGGTNYGYTF. CDR3 nucleotide sequence: TGTGCCTGGAGTCGGACCGGGGGGACTAACTATGGCTACACCTTC.

This clone has only one observation. V gene TRBV28 combines with J gene TRBJ2-7, with D perhaps matching TRBD1 (6 bases). This CDR3 region has 12 residues. Germline V gene data show CDR1 as MDHEN and CDR2 as SYDVKM. Trimming pared 6 bases from V and 6 bases from J, leaving 12 bases between. DNA for the CDR3: TGTGCCAGCAGCAGGGGCTCACTCGAGCAGTACTTC. Protein sequence: CASSRGSLEQYF.